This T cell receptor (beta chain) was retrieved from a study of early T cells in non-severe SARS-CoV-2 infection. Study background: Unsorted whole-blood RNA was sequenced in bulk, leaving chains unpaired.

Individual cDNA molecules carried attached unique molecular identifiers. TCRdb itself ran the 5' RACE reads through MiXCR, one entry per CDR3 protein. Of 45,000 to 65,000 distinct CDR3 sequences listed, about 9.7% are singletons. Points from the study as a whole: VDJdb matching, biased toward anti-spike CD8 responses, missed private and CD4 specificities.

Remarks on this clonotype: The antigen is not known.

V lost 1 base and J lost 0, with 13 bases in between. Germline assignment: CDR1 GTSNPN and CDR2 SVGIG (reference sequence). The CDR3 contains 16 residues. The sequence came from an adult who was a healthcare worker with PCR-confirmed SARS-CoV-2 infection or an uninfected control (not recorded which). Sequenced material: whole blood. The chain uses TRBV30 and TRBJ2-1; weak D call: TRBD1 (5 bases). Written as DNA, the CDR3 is TGTGCCTGGAGTGATCAGGGTTACCCCTCCTACAATGAGCAGTTCTTC. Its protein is CAWSDQGYPSYNEQFF.